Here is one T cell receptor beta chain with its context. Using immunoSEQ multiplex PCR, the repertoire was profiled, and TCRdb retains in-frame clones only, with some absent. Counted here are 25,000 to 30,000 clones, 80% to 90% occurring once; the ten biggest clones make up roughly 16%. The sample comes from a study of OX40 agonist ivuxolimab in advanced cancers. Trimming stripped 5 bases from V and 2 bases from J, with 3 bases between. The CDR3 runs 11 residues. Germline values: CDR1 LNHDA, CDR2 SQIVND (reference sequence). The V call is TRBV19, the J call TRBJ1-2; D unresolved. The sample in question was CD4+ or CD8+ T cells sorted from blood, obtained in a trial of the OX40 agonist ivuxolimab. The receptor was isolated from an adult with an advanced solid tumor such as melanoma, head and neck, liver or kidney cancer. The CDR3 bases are TGTGCCAGTAGTCGCAACTATGGCTACACCTTC. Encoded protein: CASSRNYGYTF.